These 32 T cell receptor beta chains were all obtained from the same sample, sequenced in a study of beta chain features in type 1 diabetes. Investigators reverse transcribed all isolated RNA, so they sequenced expressed TCRB transcripts. Only in-frame clones appear in the TCRdb table, and some are missing; sequencing was by immunoSEQ multiplex PCR. The sample records roughly 380,000 clones, around a fifth being singletons. Sequencing was performed on naive CD4+ T cells from blood. These receptor sequences come from a woman aged 18-29 years in good health.

The chain carries TRBV19 and TRBJ1-4; D is undetermined. Germline V CDR1 and CDR2: LNHDA, SQIVND (reference sequence). Deletions cut 5 bases from V and 0 bases from J, with 10 bases between. The length of the CDR3 is 15 residues. In DNA, the CDR3 is TGTGCCAGTAGTTACGGGGTGGCAACTAATGAAAAACTGTTTTTT. This gives the protein CASSYGVATNEKLFF.

The gene calls are TRBV7-9 and TRBJ1-1, with TRBD1 identical over 7 bases. This CDR3 is 13 amino acids long. Germline loops: CDR1 SEHNR, CDR2 FQNEAQ (reference sequence). V dropped 11 bases and J dropped 2; count of bases not matched to a gene: 8. The DNA for the CDR3 is TGTGCCGGGGGACAGCTCGTTAACACTGAAGCTTTCTTT. Protein sequence: CAGGQLVNTEAFF.

This clone was found a few times. V gene TRBV7-2 combines with J gene TRBJ2-7; the match to TRBD2 covers 11 bases. Looked up from germline, CDR1 is SGHTA and CDR2 is FQGNSA. The V gene end was trimmed by 10 bases and the J gene end by 2 bases; junction bases not matched to a gene: 7. This CDR3 contains 14 residues. Here the CDR3 DNA reads TGTGCCACCGTTGGTAGCGGGGGGGCCTACGAGCAGTACTTC. Translating it yields CATVGSGGAYEQYF.

A few counts support this clone. The sample has other DNA sequences that encode this CDR3 too. The chain is built from TRBV5-1 and TRBJ2-3; possible D gene TRBD2, 5 bases. The V gene lost 4 bases and the J gene lost 0 bases, with 9 bases spanning the gap. This CDR3 is 14 amino acids long. Germline CDR1 is SGHRS and CDR2 is YFSETQ. CDR3 sequence (DNA): TGCGCCAGCAGCGGAGGCCTTAGCACAGATACGCAGTATTTT. Its protein is CASSGGLSTDTQYF.

This clone was seen more than once but under ten times. In DNA form, the CDR3 reads TGTGCCTGGAGTGTAATGTCGGAGCAGCCCCAGCATTTT. The encoded protein is CAWSVMSEQPQHF. The chain has TRBV30 and TRBJ1-5, with unresolved D. In germline, CDR1 is GTSNPN, CDR2 SVGIG (reference sequence). This CDR3 region has 13 residues. Trimming cost V 0 bases and J 7 bases, with 10 bases left between them.

This chain uses TRBV18 with TRBJ2-7, with 8 bases identical to TRBD1. Germline V lookup: CDR1 KGHSH, CDR2 LQKENI. CDR3 length equals 14 residues. The V and J ends lost 5 bases and 6 bases, in that order; junction bases with no gene match: 9. The CDR3, as DNA: TGTGCCAGCTCAGGGATGGACAGGGTCACCGAGCAGTACTTC. This translates into CASSGMDRVTEQYF. Full variable domain (missing parts from reference TRBV18 and TRBJ2-7): NAGVMQNPRHLVRRRGQEARLRCSPMKGHSHVYWYRQLPEEGLKFMVYLQKENIIDESGMPKERFSAEFPKEGPSILRIQQVVRGDSAAYFCASSGMDRVTEQYFGPGTRLTVT.

This clone was seen only a few times. The chain combines TRBV4-3 with TRBJ1-5; 9 bases line up with TRBD1. The CDR3 covers 20 residues. V lost 4 bases, J lost 0 bases, and 16 bases stayed unmatched. The germline CDR1 and CDR2 sequences are LGHNA and YSLEER. This chain's CDR3 is CASSPSFFGTGSYSNQPQHF. The CDR3 DNA follows: TGCGCCAGCAGCCCATCCTTCTTTGGGACAGGGAGTTATAGCAATCAGCCCCAGCATTTT.

The rearrangement uses TRBV30 and TRBJ1-3, with D uncertain. CDR1 is GTSNPN, CDR2 SVGIG, per germline (reference sequence). CDR3 length: 13 amino acids. Trimming removed 0 bases at V and 3 bases at J, with 6 bases between. DNA for the CDR3: TGTGCCTGGAGTGTACTAGATGGAAACACCATATATTTT. It encodes CAWSVLDGNTIYF.

This clone was observed a handful of times. The chain couples TRBV7-9 to TRBJ1-1, with TRBD1 matching over 9 bases. V was clipped by 0 bases and J by 2 bases; unmatched bases: 10. Per germline, CDR1 SEHNR and CDR2 FQNEAQ (reference sequence). The CDR3 extends over 18 amino acids. This chain's CDR3 is CASSLALRDRVYNTEAFF. The CDR3 DNA is TGTGCCAGCAGCTTAGCGCTGAGGGACAGGGTGTACAACACTGAAGCTTTCTTT. The full variable domain, completed using reference TRBV7-9 and TRBJ1-1, is DTGVSQNPRHKITKRGQNVTFRCDPISEHNRLYWYRQTLGQGPEFLTYFQNEAQLEKSRLLSDRFSAERPKGSFSTLEIQRTEQGDSAMYLCASSLALRDRVYNTEAFFGQGTRLTVV.

The V call is TRBV2, the J call TRBJ1-2; 7 bases align to TRBD1. CDR3 length equals 13 residues. Germline V gives CDR1 SNHLY, CDR2 FYNNEI. The V gene end was trimmed by 6 bases and the J gene end by 2 bases; junction bases not matched to a gene: 3. CDR3 amino acids: CASRAGQNYGYTF. In nucleotides, the CDR3 is TGTGCCAGCAGGGCGGGACAGAACTATGGCTACACCTTC.

V and J are TRBV30 and TRBJ1-6, with D maybe TRBD1 (6 bases). Trimming left V 3 bases short and J 8 bases short, with 17 bases between. This CDR3 has 15 residues. Germline values: CDR1 GTSNPN, CDR2 SVGIG (reference sequence). DNA for the CDR3: TGTGCCTGGAGCGCCTTCGGAACAGGGTATTCACCCCTCCACTTT. The encoded protein is CAWSAFGTGYSPLHF.

A few counts support this clone. The chain employs TRBV6-1 and TRBJ1-2, with TRBD1 matching over 8 bases. The CDR3 spans 15 residues. Germline V CDR1 and CDR2: MNHNS, SASEGT. J was trimmed by 2 bases and V by 10 bases; bases with no gene match: 12. As DNA, the CDR3 is TGTGCCACAACAAACCGACAGGGGTTCAACTATGGCTACACCTTC. The encoded protein is CATTNRQGFNYGYTF.

This clone was observed a few times. This chain uses TRBV13 with TRBJ2-2, with D possibly being TRBD2 (5 bases). Trimming took off 2 bases at V and 5 bases at J, with 18 bases between the two ends. In germline, CDR1 is PRHDT, CDR2 FYEKMQ (reference sequence). The CDR3 consists of 17 residues. The DNA of the CDR3 is TGTGCCAGCAGCTTACTGTCCCGGCTAGGGAGTACCGGGGAGCTGTTTTTT. This gives the protein CASSLLSRLGSTGELFF. Combining the CDR3 with reference TRBV13 and TRBJ2-2 gives the whole variable domain AAGVIQSPRHLIKEKRETATLKCYPIPRHDTVYWYQQGPGQDPQFLISFYEKMQSDKGSIPDRFSAQQFSDYHSELNMSSLELGDSALYFCASSLLSRLGSTGELFFGEGSRLTVL.

This clone was recorded a few times. This chain uses TRBV5-1 with TRBJ2-1, with D uncertain. The germline CDR1 and CDR2 sequences are SGHRS and YFSETQ. The CDR3 has 12 amino acids. Deletions cut 0 bases from V and 5 bases from J, with 3 bases between. The CDR3 region has the DNA TGCGCCAGCAGCTTGGTAGACAATGAGCAGTTCTTC. Protein sequence: CASSLVDNEQFF.

This chain joins TRBV7-9 and TRBJ2-7; 9 positions agree with TRBD1. Trimming removed 3 bases from V and 11 bases from J; junction bases left unmatched: 5. Per the germline V gene, CDR1 is SEHNR and CDR2 is FQNEAQ (reference sequence). The CDR3 runs to 12 residues. The CDR3 DNA follows: TGTGCCAGCAGCTTTAGCCGGGACAGGGAGTACTTC. It yields the protein CASSFSRDREYF.

The chain combines TRBV5-1 with TRBJ2-3; maybe TRBD2 (7 bases). CDR3 length equals 17 residues. The V gene lost 4 bases and the J gene lost 2 bases, with 20 bases spanning the gap. Germline V CDR1 and CDR2: SGHRS, YFSETQ. The DNA for the CDR3 is TGCGCCAGCAGCCCCCGAGGGGGGGGACGAACCACAGATACGCAGTATTTT. This sequence encodes CASSPRGGGRTTDTQYF.

This clone was observed a handful of times. The rearrangement links TRBV19 to TRBJ1-5, with D uncertain. CDR1 is LNHDA, CDR2 SQIVND, per germline (reference sequence). CDR3 length equals 16 residues. Trimming shortened V by 5 bases and J by 0 bases, and 14 bases separated the two germline ends. CDR3 region: CASSLRTDSSNQPQHF. DNA of the CDR3: TGTGCCAGTAGTTTACGGACGGACTCTAGCAATCAGCCCCAGCATTTT.

The J gene is TRBJ2-1, the V gene TRBV5-1, with D maybe TRBD2 (7 bases). Trimming cost V 4 bases and J 8 bases, with 19 bases left between them. This CDR3 comprises 15 residues. The germline V gene encodes CDR1 SGHRS and CDR2 YFSETQ. The CDR3 loop reads CASSGAGQPKDEQFF. The CDR3 region has the DNA TGCGCCAGCAGCGGAGCGGGACAACCTAAGGATGAGCAGTTCTTC.

The gene calls are TRBV6-5 and TRBJ1-3; D is ambiguous. The V and J ends lost 0 bases and 1 base respectively, with 10 bases between them. Germline V gene lookup returns CDR1 MNHEY and CDR2 SVGAGI. This CDR3 has 16 amino acids. CDR3 sequence reads: CASSYSPFQSGNTIYF. The CDR3 nucleotides read TGTGCCAGCAGTTACTCCCCCTTTCAGTCTGGAAACACCATATATTTT.

V gene TRBV19 combines with J gene TRBJ2-5, with 11 positions matching TRBD2. The CDR3 is made up of 16 amino acids. Germline V gene sequence: CDR1 LNHDA, CDR2 SQIVND (reference sequence). The ends lost 6 bases at V and 5 bases at J; junction bases unmatched: 11. CDR3 region: CASSLSGGAGIETQYF. The CDR3, as DNA: TGTGCCAGTAGCCTTAGCGGGGGGGCGGGTATTGAGACCCAGTACTTC.

The V gene is TRBV20-1, the J gene TRBJ2-3; no definite D call. V lost 6 bases, J lost 5 bases, and 9 bases lay in between. CDR1 is DFQATT and CDR2 is SNEGSKA in the germline V gene (reference sequence). The CDR3 is 11 amino acids. This chain's CDR3 is CSAPVRDTQYF. CDR3 DNA: TGCAGTGCGCCGGTAAGAGATACGCAGTATTTT.

This clone was detected only a few times. V gene TRBV5-1 combines with J gene TRBJ2-5; 11 nucleotides line up with TRBD2. CDR3 length: 16 residues. V gave up 3 bases and J gave up 2 bases; unmatched junction bases: 6. The germline V gene has CDR1 SGHRS and CDR2 YFSETQ. In DNA, the CDR3 is TGCGCCAGCAGCTCGCCGGGACTAGCGGCACAAGAGACCCAGTACTTC. As protein: CASSSPGLAAQETQYF. Supplemented by reference TRBV5-1 and TRBJ2-5, the full variable domain reads KAGVTQTPRYLIKTRGQQVTLSCSPISGHRSVSWYQQTPGQGLQFLFEYFSETQRNKGNFPGRFSGRQFSNSRSEMNVSTLELGDSALYLCASSSPGLAAQETQYFGPGTRLLVL.

The chain recombines TRBV5-1 with TRBJ2-7, with TRBD2 matching over 10 bases. CDR3 length: 15 amino acids. Germline assignment: CDR1 SGHRS and CDR2 YFSETQ. Trimming removed 0 bases from V and 0 bases from J; junction bases left unmatched: 0. The CDR3 loop reads CASSLASGSSYEQYF. The CDR3 region has the DNA TGCGCCAGCAGCTTGGCTAGCGGGAGCTCCTACGAGCAGTACTTC.

Comment on this clone: Other DNA variants within this sample encode the same CDR3. This chain links TRBV5-1 with TRBJ2-1; TRBD2 matches 8 bases. This CDR3 region has 14 residues. CDR1 SGHRS and CDR2 YFSETQ come from the germline V gene. Trimming at V came to 2 bases and at J to 4 bases, leaving 2 bases not matched to a gene. The CDR3 DNA sequence: TGCGCCAGCAGCTTTAGCGGGACTTACAATGAGCAGTTCTTC. As protein: CASSFSGTYNEQFF.

The J gene is TRBJ2-7, the V gene TRBV6-5, with a possible D match to TRBD1 (5 bases). The V gene lost 0 bases and the J gene lost 3 bases, with 15 bases spanning the gap. The CDR3 runs 16 residues. The germline V gene encodes CDR1 MNHEY and CDR2 SVGAGI. DNA of the CDR3: TGTGCCAGCAGTTACTCCGCGGCACCAGGGAACTACGAGCAGTACTTC. Its protein product is CASSYSAAPGNYEQYF.

The chain has TRBV19 and TRBJ1-3, with a possible D match to TRBD1 (5 bases). Trimming took off 6 bases at V and 10 bases at J, with 13 bases between the two ends. Germline V gives CDR1 LNHDA, CDR2 SQIVND (reference sequence). CDR3 length: 12 residues. The CDR3, as DNA: TGTGCCAGTAGGGGAGGACAAACAACCATATATTTT. Translation gives CASRGGQTTIYF.

This clone was seen a handful of times. The rearrangement uses TRBV18 and TRBJ1-1; 9 bases line up with TRBD1. Trimming at V came to 2 bases and at J to 5 bases, leaving 3 bases not matched to a gene. CDR3 length: 14 residues. The germline V gene encodes CDR1 KGHSH and CDR2 LQKENI. The CDR3 sequence is CASSPGTGWTEAFF. CDR3 nucleotides: TGTGCCAGCTCACCAGGGACAGGGTGGACTGAAGCTTTCTTT.

This chain joins TRBV19 and TRBJ2-3, with D possibly TRBD2 on 5 matching bases. This CDR3 is built from 14 residues. V gave up 3 bases and J gave up 2 bases, with 9 bases separating them. CDR1 and CDR2 (germline): LNHDA, SQIVND (reference sequence). The CDR3 reads CASSIMGDTDTQYF. In DNA form, the CDR3 reads TGTGCCAGTAGTATTATGGGAGACACAGATACGCAGTATTTT.

This clone was picked up a small number of times. The chain joins TRBV4-3 to TRBJ1-5; D gene unclear. Germline lookup yields CDR1 LGHNA and CDR2 YSLEER. The CDR3 is 11 residues long. With 5 bases removed from V and 3 bases from J, the gap between germline ends came to 2 bases. CDR3 loop: CASSYNQPQHF. The CDR3 bases are TGCGCCAGCAGCTACAATCAGCCCCAGCATTTT.

This clone was counted once. CDR3: CASSPTGADQPQHF. CDR3 DNA: TGCGCCAGCAGCCCGACAGGGGCTGATCAGCCCCAGCATTTT. The rearrangement links TRBV5-1 to TRBJ1-5; TRBD1 matches at 8 bases. V gave up 4 bases and J gave up 5 bases; unmatched junction bases: 5. CDR1 SGHRS and CDR2 YFSETQ come from the germline V gene. The CDR3 has 14 residues.

The chain couples TRBV18 to TRBJ1-4, with D possibly being TRBD1 (5 bases). Trimming took 2 bases from V and 15 from J, leaving 22 bases between them. This CDR3 contains 15 residues. Germline V gene sequence: CDR1 KGHSH, CDR2 LQKENI. In DNA, the CDR3 is TGTGCCAGCTCACCAATGTCGCCAGTGAATGGGGCGGTGTTTTTT. Translation: CASSPMSPVNGAVFF. Full variable domain (outside the CDR3, taken from reference TRBV18 and TRBJ1-4): NAGVMQNPRHLVRRRGQEARLRCSPMKGHSHVYWYRQLPEEGLKFMVYLQKENIIDESGMPKERFSAEFPKEGPSILRIQQVVRGDSAAYFCASSPMSPVNGAVFFGSGTQLSVL.

This clone was counted a single time. V and J are TRBV15 and TRBJ1-1; D is possibly TRBD1 (6 bases). Germline V gene sequence: CDR1 LNHNV, CDR2 YYDKDF (reference sequence). V shed 4 bases and J shed 7 bases, with 7 bases lying between them. This CDR3 contains 11 residues. The CDR3 region is CATSKDSEAFF. The CDR3 DNA sequence: TGTGCCACCAGCAAGGACAGTGAAGCTTTCTTT.